This passage covers 12 T cell receptor beta chains from one sample sequenced in a study of control samples from healthy donors and cancer patients. The assay was immunoSEQ multiplex PCR, and TCRdb's table has in-frame clones only and misses some. The sample contains roughly 100,000 clones, 80% to 90% of which appear only once. The source material was blood. Receptors originate from a woman between 50 and 59 years old in good health.

This chain joins TRBV7-2 and TRBJ2-7; 12 bases are a match to TRBD2. J was trimmed by 2 bases and V by 5 bases; bases with no gene match: 7. Germline V gene data show CDR1 as SGHTA and CDR2 as FQGNSA. There are 16 residues in the CDR3. The CDR3 is CASSLRRTSGAYEQYF. Here the CDR3 DNA reads TGTGCCAGCAGCCTGAGGAGGACTAGCGGGGCCTACGAGCAGTACTTC.

The chain carries TRBV28 and TRBJ1-6; TRBD1 might be the D (6 bases). CDR3 length equals 17 residues. Trimming took off 1 base at V and 7 bases at J, with 17 bases between the two ends. Looked up from germline, CDR1 is MDHEN and CDR2 is SYDVKM. DNA for the CDR3: TGTGCCAGCAGTTTATTTCTAATTCAGGGGCTAAATTCACCCCTCCACTTT. Translation gives CASSLFLIQGLNSPLHF. The full variable domain, its missing parts supplied by reference TRBV28 and TRBJ1-6, is DVKVTQSSRYLVKRTGEKVFLECVQDMDHENMFWYRQDPGLGLRLIYFSYDVKMKEKGDIPEGYSVSREKKERFSLILESASTNQTSMYLCASSLFLIQGLNSPLHFGNGTRLTVT.

The chain joins TRBV5-6 to TRBJ1-6; D not certain. Germline CDR1 is SGHDT and CDR2 is YYEEEE. Trimming removed 2 bases at V and 9 bases at J, with 6 bases between. This CDR3 has 12 amino acids. This chain's CDR3 is CASSFTVSPLHF. DNA of the CDR3: TGTGCCAGCAGCTTTACGGTTTCACCCCTCCACTTT.

This chain uses TRBV12-3 or TRBV12-4 with TRBJ2-7; tentatively, D is TRBD1 (6 bases). The CDR3 runs to 13 residues. V was pared by 1 base and J by 5 bases, with 9 bases between. The CDR3 DNA sequence: TGTGCCAGCAGTTTAGAAGGGGGACACGAGCAGTACTTC. It specifies CASSLEGGHEQYF.

The chain recombines TRBV19 with TRBJ1-1; D remains ambiguous. CDR3 size: 14 residues. Deletions cut 6 bases from V and 7 bases from J, with 18 bases between. The germline CDR1 and CDR2 sequences are LNHDA and SQIVND (reference sequence). As DNA, the CDR3 is TGTGCCAGTAGCCATCTAAATTTGACGGGTGAAGCTTTCTTT. The encoded protein is CASSHLNLTGEAFF.

The V and J genes are TRBV7-2 and TRBJ1-2; the D is unclear. This CDR3 has 13 amino acids. Looked up from germline, CDR1 is SGHTA and CDR2 is FQGNSA. Trimming shortened V by 2 bases and J by 5 bases, and 9 bases separated the two germline ends. Written as DNA, the CDR3 is TGTGCCAGCAGCTTATGGGGTCTTTATGGCTACACCTTC. This gives the protein CASSLWGLYGYTF.

The rearrangement links TRBV11-2 to TRBJ2-7; D call uncertain. V was shortened by 4 bases and J by 0 bases, with 4 bases between the two germline ends. The CDR3 has 12 residues. Germline V CDR1 and CDR2: SGHAT, FQNNGV. The CDR3 here is CASSWNSYEQYF. In DNA, the CDR3 is TGTGCCAGCAGCTGGAACTCCTACGAGCAGTACTTC.

The chain uses TRBV4-1 and TRBJ2-2; TRBD2 agrees at 8 bases. Per germline, CDR1 MGHRA and CDR2 YSYEKL. Trimming took 3 bases from V and 2 from J; bases not matched to a gene: 8. This CDR3 is 17 amino acids long. The CDR3 DNA reads as TGCGCCAGCAGCCAGGAGGGAGCGGGGGTAAACACCGGGGAGCTGTTTTTT. Translation: CASSQEGAGVNTGELFF.

The chain carries TRBV15 and TRBJ2-3, with a possible D match to TRBD2 (5 bases). Germline assignment: CDR1 LNHNV and CDR2 YYDKDF (reference sequence). V was trimmed by 0 bases and J by 0 bases, leaving 19 bases between them. CDR3 length: 19 amino acids. The CDR3 nucleotides are TGTGCCACCAGCAGAGATCCTGGGTTAGCGAGACCTAGCACAGATACGCAGTATTTT. It codes for CATSRDPGLARPSTDTQYF. Supplemented by reference TRBV15 and TRBJ2-3, the full variable domain reads DAMVIQNPRYQVTQFGKPVTLSCSQTLNHNVMYWYQQKSSQAPKLLFHYYDKDFNNEADTPDNFQSRRPNTSFCFLDIRSPGLGDTAMYLCATSRDPGLARPSTDTQYFGPGTRLTVL.

The V gene is TRBV11-3, the J gene TRBJ2-3; D not resolved. The CDR3 is 15 residues long. CDR1 and CDR2 from the germline V gene are SGHNT and YENEEA. The V and J ends lost 5 bases and 8 bases respectively, with 20 bases between them. The CDR3, as DNA: TGTGCCAGCAGCCCCCCGGACGGGCGGCGCGGTACGCAGTATTTT. Translated: CASSPPDGRRGTQYF.

The CDR3 DNA is TGTGCCAGTAGTATAGATCTCCAGGGCAGCTCTGGGGCCAACGTCCTGACTTTC. This translates into CASSIDLQGSSGANVLTF. The rearrangement links TRBV19 to TRBJ2-6; D possibly corresponds to TRBD1 (5 bases). Trimming pared 0 bases from V and 0 bases from J, leaving 12 bases between. The CDR3 has 18 residues. Germline V CDR1 and CDR2: LNHDA, SQIVND (reference sequence). The full variable domain, in which reference TRBV19 and TRBJ2-6 provide the parts outside the CDR3, is DGGITQSPKYLFRKEGQNVTLSCEQNLNHDAMYWYRQDPGQGLRLIYYSQIVNDFQKGDIAEGYSVSREKKESFPLTVTSAQKNPTAFYLCASSIDLQGSSGANVLTFGAGSRLTVL.

The rearrangement joins TRBV7-2 to TRBJ1-5, with 7 bases fitting TRBD1. Germline CDR1 reads SGHTA; CDR2 reads FQGNSA. Unmatched junction bases numbered 2, after V lost 1 base and J lost 2 bases. This CDR3 has 15 residues. This CDR3 is CASSLETGGNQPQHF. CDR3 sequence (DNA): TGTGCCAGCAGCTTAGAAACAGGGGGCAATCAGCCCCAGCATTTT.